This TCR beta chain was documented in a study of T-cell reconstitution after alpha-beta-depleted transplantation in children. For TCRbeta, the library was prepared with unique molecular identifiers. TCRdb re-called the PCR reads through MiXCR, storing one row per CDR3 protein. The profile shows roughly 300,000 distinct CDR3 sequences, over 9% of them singletons. This clonotype turned up a few times. Germline V gene lookup returns CDR1 DFQATT and CDR2 SNEGSKA (reference sequence). The CDR3 spans 16 residues. V gave up 0 bases and J gave up 5 bases; unmatched junction bases: 9. The receptor's source is a human donor who donated a stem cell graft to a child with acute lymphoblastic leukemia. The chain recombines TRBV20-1 with TRBJ2-5; TRBD2 agrees at 10 bases. Sample: PBMCs from the stem cell graft donor, taken from the stem cell graft. CDR3 loop: CSARDPASGSGETQYF. The CDR3 DNA reads as TGCAGTGCTAGAGATCCGGCTAGCGGGAGTGGGGAGACCCAGTACTTC.